This TCR beta chain was recovered during a study of T-cell memory formation after mild COVID-19. Whole-study results and caveats: Most CD4+ clones that shrank were in CM and EM, while CD8+ ones turned up in EMRA. CD4/CD8 balance characterized clones contracting day 15 to 85, and CD4+ skew characterized later expanders.

Germline CDR1 is SQVTM and CDR2 is ANQGSEA. The CDR3 spans 14 residues. The V end lost 3 bases, the J end lost 0 bases, and 10 bases lay between the germline ends. Each CDR3 protein gets one entry after TCRdb re-called the 5' RACE reads with MiXCR. The sample contains about 100,000 distinct CDR3 sequences, 11% of which appear only once. As for this clonotype: What it recognizes is unknown.

This TCR derives from a man younger than 30 who had mild COVID-19 (a few samples of this study predate the infection). Cell type and time point are not known. The sequencing sample was made of PBMCs or a T cell subset sorted from them (not recorded which). V gene TRBV29-1 combines with J gene TRBJ2-3; D might be TRBD1 (5 bases). CDR3: CSVDSGMSTDTQYF. CDR3 nucleotides: TGCAGCGTTGATTCAGGGATGAGCACAGATACGCAGTATTTT.